A single sample is the source of the 16 T cell receptor beta chains below, sequenced in a study of regulatory T cells in long-lasting Graves disease. As to time point: newly diagnosed GD, antithyroid drugs for less than 3 months. PBMC-derived RNA was used for the TCR library. To make TCR beta libraries, researchers used iRepertoire HTBI primers and Arm-PCR of CDR3 regions. TCRdb analysed the multiplex PCR reads with MiXCR anew, one entry per CDR3 protein. The sample has hundreds of thousands of distinct CDR3 sequences, approximately 15% seen once. The sample was also reused in another study, on T cells in Graves' hyperthyroidism and ophthalmopathy.

The sequencing here drew on peripheral blood mononuclear cells (PBMCs), taken at new diagnosis, from a patient treated with antithyroid drugs. Receptor source: a man in his forties with Graves disease.

This clonotype was found many times. The V and J genes are TRBV20-1 and TRBJ2-5, with 7 bases aligning to TRBD2. With V trimmed by 6 bases and J by 4 bases, 8 bases remained unmatched. Germline V CDR1 and CDR2: DFQATT, SNEGSKA (reference sequence). CDR3 size: 13 residues. The CDR3 coding sequence is TGCAGTGCAGCCCTCGCGGGGGTAGAGACCCAGTACTTC. Protein product: CSAALAGVETQYF.

This clonotype was counted ten times or more. This chain connects TRBV6-2 or TRBV6-3 to TRBJ2-3, with TRBD2 matching over 11 bases. The germline V gene encodes CDR1 MNHEY and CDR2 SVGEGT. The CDR3 consists of 15 residues. The ends lost 7 bases at V and 2 bases at J; junction bases unmatched: 5. The CDR3 DNA reads as TGTGCCAGCATAGCGGGGGGGCCAACCACAGATACGCAGTATTTT. As protein: CASIAGGPTTDTQYF.

Worth noting for this clonotype: A far more abundant clone sits one base away, making this likely a read error. This rearrangement joins TRBV6-2 or TRBV6-3 to TRBJ2-7, with D perhaps assigned TRBD1 or TRBD2 (5 bases each). The CDR3 totals 15 residues. The germline V gene has CDR1 MNHEY and CDR2 SVGEGT. V lost 5 bases and J 6 bases, leaving 20 bases between the germline ends. Here the CDR3 reads CASSGTGSQTTEQYF. In nucleotides, the CDR3 is TGTGCCAGCAGTGGGACCGGGTCTCAAACGACCGAGCAGTACTTC.

In this sample, this clonotype turned up many times. The chain couples TRBV7-2 to TRBJ2-7, with D perhaps TRBD1 or TRBD2 (5 bases each). Per the germline V gene, CDR1 is SGHTA and CDR2 is FQGNSA. The CDR3 is 13 amino acids. CDR3: CDGATESSYEQYF. Written as DNA, the CDR3 is TGTGACGGGGCGACAGAGTCATCTTACGAGCAGTACTTC.

This clonotype appeared many times. The rearrangement joins TRBV13 to TRBJ2-3; 7 bases match TRBD1. The germline CDR1 and CDR2 sequences are PRHDT and FYEKMQ (reference sequence). The trim removed 3 bases at V and 4 bases at J, leaving 16 bases unmatched. The CDR3 consists of 18 residues. For the CDR3, the DNA is TGTGCCAGCAGCTTTTTCTTCCGGGGACAGACCTTCCCAGATACGCAGTATTTT. It specifies CASSFFFRGQTFPDTQYF.

The CDR3 here is CATSDPGGTKAELFF. The CDR3 DNA sequence: TGTGCCACCAGTGACCCCGGGGGGACTAAAGCCGAGCTGTTTTTT. The genes are TRBV24-1 and TRBJ2-2; 7 bases are shared with TRBD2. CDR1 KGHDR and CDR2 SFDVKD come from the germline V gene. V shed 4 bases, J shed 11 bases, and the junction held 12 bases outside the gene matches. The CDR3 has 15 amino acids.

A word on this clonotype: One base away lies a much larger clone, so this may be a sequencing read error. The chain has TRBV7-2 and TRBJ1-1; 10 bases are shared with TRBD1. The trim removed 8 bases at V and 3 bases at J, leaving 9 bases unmatched. This CDR3 comprises 15 residues. Germline values: CDR1 SGHTA, CDR2 FQGNSA. The CDR3 loop reads CASGPWTGGDTEAFF. The CDR3 DNA sequence: TGTGCCAGCGGCCCATGGACAGGGGGGGACACTGAAGCTTTCTTT.

This clonotype has at least ten counts. V gene TRBV4-3 combines with J gene TRBJ1-1; perhaps TRBD1 as D (5 bases). Trimming shortened V by 1 base and J by 0 bases, and 12 bases separated the two germline ends. The CDR3 has 16 amino acids. Per germline, CDR1 LGHNA and CDR2 YSLEER. The CDR3 nucleotides are TGCGCCAGCAGCCAAGCACACGGGGCCATGAACACTGAAGCTTTCTTT. It yields the protein CASSQAHGAMNTEAFF.

The chain has TRBV4-1 and TRBJ1-5; 7 bases agree with TRBD1. The CDR3 loop spans 17 amino acids. Losses at the gene ends were 1 base for V and 6 bases for J; bases not matched to a gene: 12. Germline-derived CDR1 and CDR2 are MGHRA and YSYEKL. The CDR3 is CASSQGITGVAAQPQHF. The CDR3 DNA is TGCGCCAGCAGCCAAGGGATAACAGGGGTCGCAGCTCAGCCCCAGCATTTT.

This clonotype has only a few counts. The rearrangement links TRBV2 to TRBJ2-2; D unclear. The germline V and J ends were trimmed by 3 bases and 0 bases, with 8 bases remaining between them. Germline loops: CDR1 SNHLY, CDR2 FYNNEI. The CDR3 spans 15 residues. The CDR3 is CASSESRSNTGELFF. The CDR3 nucleotides read TGTGCCAGCAGTGAGTCGCGTTCGAACACCGGGGAGCTGTTTTTT.

This clonotype appeared many times. The chain carries TRBV2 and TRBJ2-1, with D possibly being TRBD2 (5 bases). Germline CDR1 and CDR2: SNHLY and FYNNEI. V was trimmed by 2 bases and J by 3 bases, leaving 11 bases between them. The CDR3 is 15 residues long. CDR3 region: CASSETRVFYNEQFF. CDR3 DNA: TGTGCCAGCAGTGAAACTAGAGTATTCTACAATGAGCAGTTCTTC.

This clonotype appeared many times. The chain carries TRBV20-1 and TRBJ1-5, with a possible D match to TRBD1 (5 bases). CDR1 and CDR2 from the germline V gene are DFQATT and SNEGSKA (reference sequence). This CDR3 has 14 amino acids. The ends were cut back, 3 bases at V and 5 bases at J, with 14 bases in the middle. CDR3 region: CSASKGAEDQPQHF. For the CDR3, the DNA is TGCAGTGCTAGTAAAGGGGCTGAAGATCAGCCCCAGCATTTT.

Sample share makes this clonotype medium-sized. The chain has TRBV28 and TRBJ1-2, with no clear D. Germline V gene data show CDR1 as MDHEN and CDR2 as SYDVKM. The CDR3 is made up of 14 amino acids. Deletions cut 2 bases from V and 2 bases from J, with 9 bases between. The CDR3 spells CASSLQALNYGYTF. The CDR3 DNA reads TGTGCCAGCAGTTTACAAGCTCTGAACTATGGCTACACCTTC.

The sample holds many counts of this clonotype. V is TRBV3-1 and J is TRBJ2-1; D may be TRBD2 (7 bases). In germline, CDR1 is LGHDT, CDR2 YNNKEL (reference sequence). V was pared by 4 bases and J by 6 bases, with 16 bases between. CDR3 size: 15 residues. CDR3 sequence (DNA): TGTGCCAGCAGCCTAAGGGGGGGTGCAGTCAATGAGCAGTTCTTC. This encodes CASSLRGGAVNEQFF.

This clonotype was seen repeatedly, ten times or more. This chain joins TRBV30 and TRBJ1-1; D uncertain. Germline CDR1 is GTSNPN and CDR2 is SVGIG (reference sequence). V was shortened by 2 bases and J by 0 bases, with 4 bases between the two germline ends. The CDR3 is 12 amino acids. The CDR3 nucleotides read TGTGCCTGGAGTCCAATGAACACTGAAGCTTTCTTT. It encodes CAWSPMNTEAFF.

This clonotype has at least ten counts. V is TRBV28 and J is TRBJ2-2, with TRBD1 identical over 8 bases. Germline V gene sequence: CDR1 MDHEN, CDR2 SYDVKM. The CDR3 has 17 residues. After removal of 5 bases from V and 6 bases from J, the junction contained 14 bases not matched to a gene. The CDR3 sequence is CASSTSLTGVGAGELFF. The DNA for the CDR3 is TGTGCCAGCAGTACCTCCCTGACAGGGGTGGGGGCCGGGGAGCTGTTTTTT. The whole variable domain, remainder taken from reference TRBV28 and TRBJ2-2, is DVKVTQSSRYLVKRTGEKVFLECVQDMDHENMFWYRQDPGLGLRLIYFSYDVKMKEKGDIPEGYSVSREKKERFSLILESASTNQTSMYLCASSTSLTGVGAGELFFGEGSRLTVL.